The 28 T cell receptor beta chains listed next were all sequenced from one sample in a study of blood T cells in healthy people across ages (dated by TCRdb to the mid-2010s). The method was 5' RACE. TCRdb lists the instrument as Illumina HiSeq 2500. The second PCR ran for roughly 6 to 11 cycles and used a J-beta primer mix along with a sample-barcoded 5' primer. TCRdb reworked the public reads: Q25 trimming with fastp, MiXCR clone assembly, productive beta chains retained. Every distinct CDR3 protein forms one entry, paired with its most common genes and DNA. The sample has just under 900,000 distinct CDR3 sequences on record, 25% to 35% of them singletons. Around 16% of the sample is held by the ten biggest clonotypes. Specimen: blood. The receptors were gathered from an elderly woman in good health.

This clonotype was counted at least ten times. The rearrangement uses TRBV6-2 or TRBV6-3 and TRBJ2-7, with D possibly matching TRBD2 (5 bases). CDR3 length: 15 amino acids. CDR1 is MNHEY, CDR2 SVGEGT, per germline. Between the trimmed V and J ends, which lost 4 bases and 0 bases, there was a span of 13 bases. CDR3 residues: CASSSGELISYEQYF. The CDR3 coding sequence is TGTGCCAGCAGTTCCGGGGAACTCATCTCCTACGAGCAGTACTTC.

This clonotype has a handful of counts. One base away lies a much larger clone, so this may be a sequencing read error. V and J are TRBV6-2 or TRBV6-3 and TRBJ2-1; maybe TRBD1 (6 bases). Per germline, CDR1 MNHEY and CDR2 SVGEGT. The CDR3 has 14 amino acids. V was shortened by 6 bases and J by 3 bases, with 12 bases between the two germline ends. The CDR3 sequence is CASRYEGGYNEQFF. The DNA of the CDR3 is TGTGCCAGCAGGTACGAAGGGGGCTACAATGAGCAGTTCTTC.

On this clonotype itself: This clone may be a read error of a much larger clone one base away. The chain links TRBV7-9 to TRBJ2-1, with D tentatively TRBD2 (6 bases). This CDR3 is 14 amino acids long. Germline V lookup: CDR1 SEHNR, CDR2 FQNEAQ (reference sequence). The CDR3 sequence: CTSSPGLPRNEQFF. In DNA form, the CDR3 reads TGTACCAGCAGCCCGGGACTCCCTAGGAATGAGCAGTTCTTC. Full variable domain (remainder filled in from reference TRBV7-9 and TRBJ2-1): DTGVSQNPRHKITKRGQNVTFRCDPISEHNRLYWYRQTLGQGPEFLTYFQNEAQLEKSRLLSDRFSAERPKGSFSTLEIQRTEQGDSAMYLCTSSPGLPRNEQFFGPGTRLTVL.

This clonotype was seen more than once but under ten times. The V call is TRBV18, the J call TRBJ2-2, with D tentatively TRBD1 (5 bases). Germline assignment: CDR1 KGHSH and CDR2 LQKENI. CDR3 length: 18 amino acids. Trimming removed 5 bases from V and 5 bases from J, with 24 bases in between. DNA for the CDR3: TGTGCCAGCTCAAGAAATAGTAACAGGCAAAGCAAAACCGGGGAGCTGTTTTTT. Encoded protein: CASSRNSNRQSKTGELFF.

This clonotype was seen many times. The V gene is TRBV2, the J gene TRBJ2-3; the match to TRBD2 covers 8 bases. This CDR3 contains 15 residues. Germline values: CDR1 SNHLY, CDR2 FYNNEI. The junction had 3 bases not matched to a gene; V was cut back by 4 bases and J by 0 bases. The CDR3 coding sequence is TGTGCCAGCAGTGCGGGGGGGCCGAGCACAGATACGCAGTATTTT. This encodes CASSAGGPSTDTQYF.

Details on this clonotype: This may stem from a read error, because a much larger clone lies one nucleotide away. The chain is built from TRBV12-3 or TRBV12-4 and TRBJ2-3; unclear D gene. This CDR3 has 17 residues. V lost 6 bases, J lost 0 bases, and 19 bases lay in between. For the CDR3, the DNA is TGTGCCAGCAGAGACAACGCTCGTAAAGTTAGCACAGATACGCAGTATTTT. Protein: CASRDNARKVSTDTQYF.

This chain joins TRBV20-1 and TRBJ2-5, with D possibly TRBD2 on 5 matching bases. The J call is doubtful: the DNA matches TRBJ2-7 better. Germline V lookup: CDR1 DFQATT, CDR2 SNEGSKA (reference sequence). This CDR3 region has 16 residues. The CDR3 nucleotides read TGCAGTGCTAGAGGGGGTCGGGAACTATTCCCCTACGAGCAGTACTTC. Amino acids: CSARGGRELFPYEQYF.

This sequence joins TRBV4-2 and TRBJ2-2; maybe TRBD2 (5 bases). V was shortened by 1 base and J by 4 bases, with 13 bases between the two germline ends. CDR1 is LGHNA and CDR2 is YNFKEQ in the germline V gene. CDR3 size: 16 residues. The CDR3 DNA is TGTGCCAGCAGCCAAGGGGAGCTAATGTCCACCGGGGAGCTGTTTTTT. Translation gives CASSQGELMSTGELFF.

The rearrangement links TRBV7-2 to TRBJ1-1; 9 nucleotides line up with TRBD1. The CDR3 has 15 residues. The germline CDR1 and CDR2 sequences are SGHTA and FQGNSA. Trimming at V came to 4 bases and at J to 5 bases, leaving 8 bases not matched to a gene. Here the CDR3 DNA reads TGTGCCAGCAGCTGGAACAGGGGGCTGGGGACTGAAGCTTTCTTT. The encoded protein is CASSWNRGLGTEAFF.

This clonotype showed up many times. The chain combines TRBV3-1 with TRBJ1-1, with TRBD1 matching over 8 bases. V gave up 2 bases and J gave up 1 base; unmatched junction bases: 3. CDR1 and CDR2 (germline): LGHDT, YNNKEL (reference sequence). CDR3 length equals 15 residues. The DNA of the CDR3 is TGTGCCAGCAGCCAATGGGGGACAGGGAACACTGAAGCTTTCTTT. This sequence encodes CASSQWGTGNTEAFF.

The V gene is TRBV7-2, the J gene TRBJ1-5; no clear D. In germline, CDR1 is SGHTA, CDR2 FQGNSA. This CDR3 is built from 15 residues. The ends were cut back, 1 base at V and 0 bases at J, with 7 bases in the middle. This CDR3 is CASSLDSNSNQPQHF. CDR3 in DNA: TGTGCCAGCAGCTTAGACAGTAATAGCAATCAGCCCCAGCATTTT.

This clonotype was observed many times. The chain uses TRBV6-1 and TRBJ2-5; D remains unclear. The germline CDR1 and CDR2 sequences are MNHNS and SASEGT. The CDR3 contains 13 residues. The V end was cut by 3 bases, the J end by 3 bases, with 8 bases between. As DNA, the CDR3 is TGTGCCAGCAGTGATCAAGCGAAAGAGACCCAGTACTTC. Protein sequence: CASSDQAKETQYF.

As regards this clonotype: A much more abundant neighbour one base away suggests this may be a read error. The genes are TRBV5-1 and TRBJ1-4; 9 bases fit TRBD1. CDR1 is SGHRS, CDR2 YFSETQ, per germline. This CDR3 has 16 residues. The CDR3 DNA sequence: TGCGCCAGCAGCTTGGGACAGGGGGTTGATCATGAAAAACGGTTTTTT. Residues: CASSLGQGVDHEKRFF.

This clonotype was counted a few times. The gene calls are TRBV18 and TRBJ1-5; the match to TRBD1 covers 7 bases. Germline CDR1 and CDR2: KGHSH and LQKENI. V lost 9 bases to trimming and J lost 6 bases; unmatched junction nucleotides: 8. This CDR3 has 13 amino acids. CDR3 amino acids: CASTTGAIQPQHF. In DNA, the CDR3 is TGTGCCAGTACCACAGGGGCGATTCAGCCCCAGCATTTT.

This clonotype was seen many times. The chain joins TRBV20-1 to TRBJ1-2; a weak D match, TRBD1 (6 bases). V lost 6 bases and J lost 0, with 11 bases in between. Per the germline V gene, CDR1 is DFQATT and CDR2 is SNEGSKA (reference sequence). The CDR3 loop spans 13 amino acids. DNA of the CDR3: TGCAGTGCCTCGGACAGTTCTAACTATGGCTACACCTTC. Translated: CSASDSSNYGYTF.

V is TRBV24-1 and J is TRBJ1-5, with D perhaps matching TRBD1 (5 bases). The CDR3 consists of 12 residues. Trimming removed 6 bases at V and 7 bases at J, with 9 bases between. Germline values: CDR1 KGHDR, CDR2 SFDVKD. The CDR3 nucleotides read TGTGCCACCAGTCATGGGGACCAGCCCCAGCATTTT. Translation: CATSHGDQPQHF.

The chain uses TRBV9 and TRBJ2-7; 7 bases are a match to TRBD1. From germline, CDR1 is SGDLS and CDR2 YYNGEE. The CDR3 is made up of 15 amino acids. With 3 bases clipped from V and 3 bases from J, the junction kept 9 bases outside the gene matches. The CDR3 nucleotides read TGTGCCAGCAGCGCGGGACAGAATTCGATCTACGAGCAGTACTTC. This translates into CASSAGQNSIYEQYF.

The CDR3 loop reads CASSSKGLRENEQFF. As DNA, the CDR3 is TGTGCCAGCAGTTCAAAAGGCCTAAGGGAGAATGAGCAGTTCTTC. V and J are TRBV11-2 and TRBJ2-1, with D tentatively TRBD2 (5 bases). The ends were cut back, 6 bases at V and 7 bases at J, with 19 bases in the middle. This CDR3 has 15 amino acids. Germline assignment: CDR1 SGHAT and CDR2 FQNNGV.

On this clonotype itself: Given a much more abundant clone one base away, this may be a read error. The rearrangement links TRBV6-2 or TRBV6-3 to TRBJ2-7; D is unresolved. The J call may be wrong; the DNA end is better matched by TRBJ2-4. Germline CDR1 and CDR2: MNHEY and SVGEGT. The CDR3 is 13 amino acids. The CDR3 DNA reads as TGTGCCAGCAGTCATCTGGGAATGGACATTCAGTACTTC. This encodes CASSHLGMDIQYF.

Concerning this clonotype itself: This may be a read error, as it is one base from a much larger clone. This chain links TRBV3-1 with TRBJ2-5, with 8 nucleotides matching TRBD2. Germline assignment: CDR1 LGHDT and CDR2 YNNKEL (reference sequence). The CDR3 runs to 15 residues. The junction had 15 bases not matched to a gene; V was cut back by 4 bases and J by 11 bases. The CDR3 DNA is TGTGCCAGCAGCCGTAGCGGGGCAATCTACAATGAGCAGTACTTC. Translation: CASSRSGAIYNEQYF.

This clonotype was seen many times. The rearrangement joins TRBV10-3 to TRBJ2-7, with TRBD1 identical over 12 bases. The CDR3 sequence is 14 residues long. J lost 4 bases, V lost 6 bases, and 4 bases had no gene match. In germline, CDR1 is ENHRY, CDR2 SYGVKD. The CDR3: CAIRGTGGMYEQYF. CDR3 nucleotide sequence: TGTGCCATCAGGGGGACAGGGGGCATGTACGAGCAGTACTTC.

Of note for this clonotype: Mismatch with germline at one junction end may stem from a read error. The V gene is TRBV11-1, the J gene TRBJ1-6; no clear D gene. This CDR3 region has 21 residues. The V gene's germline CDR1 is SGHAT and CDR2 FQDESV (reference sequence). Here the CDR3 reads CASSLARGFLTKSSYNSPLHF. The CDR3 DNA reads as TGTGCCAGCAGCTTAGCGCGGGGTTTTTTAACAAAGAGCTCCTATAATTCGCCCCTCCACTTT.

Comments on this clonotype: A read error is possible here, since a much larger clone lies one base away. V usage is TRBV3-1 and J usage is TRBJ2-1, with D uncertain. Trimming removed 3 bases at V and 10 bases at J, with 13 bases between. The CDR3 length is 13 residues. Germline assignment: CDR1 LGHDT and CDR2 YNNKEL (reference sequence). CDR3 sequence reads: CASSHYGEPEQFF. The CDR3 coding sequence is TGTGCCAGCAGCCATTACGGTGAGCCCGAGCAGTTCTTC.

This clonotype has a count of ten or more. CDR3 sequence reads: CASGTPSGGPSTDTQYF. The DNA of the CDR3 is TGCGCCAGCGGGACCCCTAGCGGGGGCCCGAGCACAGATACGCAGTATTTT. The chain employs TRBV5-1 and TRBJ2-3; 10 bases are shared with TRBD2. This CDR3 is 17 amino acids long. J gave up 0 bases and V 7 bases, and 11 bases lay outside the gene matches. Germline loops: CDR1 SGHRS, CDR2 YFSETQ.

The chain recombines TRBV11-2 with TRBJ2-5; maybe TRBD2 (6 bases). This CDR3 is built from 15 residues. CDR1 SGHAT and CDR2 FQNNGV come from the germline V gene. The V end was cut by 1 base, the J end by 4 bases, with 13 bases between. CDR3 coding DNA: TGTGCCAGCAGCTTAGTATCGCGGGGAGGAGAGACCCAGTACTTC. Its translation: CASSLVSRGGETQYF. Using reference TRBV11-2 and TRBJ2-5 for the parts outside the CDR3, the full variable domain is EAGVAQSPRYKIIEKRQSVAFWCNPISGHATLYWYQQILGQGPKLLIQFQNNGVVDDSQLPKDRFSAERLKGVDSTLKIQPAKLEDSAVYLCASSLVSRGGETQYFGPGTRLLVL.

J is TRBJ2-1 and V is TRBV29-1; 11 bases line up with TRBD2. This CDR3 contains 13 residues. CDR1 and CDR2 (germline): SQVTM, ANQGSEA. As DNA, the CDR3 is TGCAGTGGCGGGACTAGCGGCTGGAATGAGCAGTTCTTC. Translation gives CSGGTSGWNEQFF.

This clonotype came up many times. The chain recombines TRBV7-2 with TRBJ2-5; 10 nucleotides align to TRBD1. CDR1 SGHTA and CDR2 FQGNSA come from the germline V gene. J lost 4 bases, V lost 8 bases, and 4 bases had no gene match. This CDR3 spans 13 amino acids. CDR3 protein: CASGRTGGETQYF. In nucleotides, the CDR3 is TGTGCCAGCGGACGGACAGGGGGAGAGACCCAGTACTTC.

The table lists this clonotype with many counts. The genes are TRBV14 and TRBJ2-1; D is perhaps TRBD1 or TRBD2 (5 bases each). Trimming cost V 1 base and J 0 bases, with 7 bases left between them. Germline V gene sequence: CDR1 SGHDN, CDR2 FVKESK. CDR3 size: 15 residues. The CDR3 nucleotides are TGTGCCAGCAGCCAAGGAGGGACCTCCTACAATGAGCAGTTCTTC. Protein product: CASSQGGTSYNEQFF.